This T cell receptor (beta chain) is from a study of T cells in localized non-small cell lung cancer. Sequencing was performed with immunoSEQ multiplex PCR; in TCRdb, only in-frame clones are kept and a portion is missing. This sample yields tens of thousands of clones, of which roughly 75% are seen a single time; 33% belongs to the top ten. The ends lost 3 bases at V and 7 bases at J; junction bases unmatched: 6. This CDR3 spans 14 amino acids. Germline V gene data show CDR1 as LNHNV and CDR2 as YYDKDF (reference sequence). The chain has TRBV15 and TRBJ1-5; 7 bases agree with TRBD1. The TCR was taken from a male donor older than 55 with stage II squamous cell lung carcinoma. The material was peripheral blood, obtained before any cancer treatment. CDR3 in DNA: TGTGCCACCAGCAGGGCAGGGGGTGGACAGCCCCAGCATTTT. This translates into CATSRAGGGQPQHF. Using reference TRBV15 and TRBJ1-5 for the parts outside the CDR3, the full variable domain is DAMVIQNPRYQVTQFGKPVTLSCSQTLNHNVMYWYQQKSSQAPKLLFHYYDKDFNNEADTPDNFQSRRPNTSFCFLDIRSPGLGDTAMYLCATSRAGGGQPQHFGDGTRLSIL.